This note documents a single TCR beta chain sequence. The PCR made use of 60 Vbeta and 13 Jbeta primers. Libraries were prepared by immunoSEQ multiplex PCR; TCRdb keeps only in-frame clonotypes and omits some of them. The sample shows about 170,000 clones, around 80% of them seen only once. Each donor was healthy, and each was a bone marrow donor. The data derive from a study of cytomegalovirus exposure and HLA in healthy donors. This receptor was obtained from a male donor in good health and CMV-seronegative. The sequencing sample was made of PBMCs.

The CDR3 is CASSDRVSTNEKLFF. DNA of the CDR3: TGCGCCAGCAGCGACAGGGTTTCAACTAATGAAAAACTGTTTTTT. The chain links TRBV5-1 to TRBJ1-4; 7 nucleotides line up with TRBD1. Germline-derived CDR1 and CDR2 are SGHRS and YFSETQ. J was trimmed by 0 bases and V by 4 bases; bases with no gene match: 3. The CDR3 is 15 residues long.